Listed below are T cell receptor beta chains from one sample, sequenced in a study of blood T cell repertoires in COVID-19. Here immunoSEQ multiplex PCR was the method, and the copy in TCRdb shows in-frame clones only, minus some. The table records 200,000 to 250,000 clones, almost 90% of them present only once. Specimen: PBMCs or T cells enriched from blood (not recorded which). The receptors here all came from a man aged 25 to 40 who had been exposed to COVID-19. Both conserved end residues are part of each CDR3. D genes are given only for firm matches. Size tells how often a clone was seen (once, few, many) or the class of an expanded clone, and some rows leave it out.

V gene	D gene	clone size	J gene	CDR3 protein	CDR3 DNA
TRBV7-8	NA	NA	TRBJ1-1	CASSLDRGTRKAFF	TGTGCCAGCAGCTTAGATAGGGGGACGCGGAAAGCTTTCTTT
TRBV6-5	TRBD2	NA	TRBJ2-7	CASTRGGLGEQYF	TGTGCCAGCACCCGCGGGGGGCTGGGCGAGCAGTACTTC
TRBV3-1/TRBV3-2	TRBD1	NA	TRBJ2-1	CASSRILSGTGYNEQFF	TGTGCCAGCAGCCGCATACTCTCCGGGACAGGGTACAATGAGCAGTTCTTC
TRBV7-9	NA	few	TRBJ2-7	CATIGVPYEQYF	TGTGCCACCATAGGGGTCCCCTACGAGCAGTACTTC
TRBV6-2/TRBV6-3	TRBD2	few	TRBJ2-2	CASSPGLAGGQSNTGELFF	TGTGCCAGCAGCCCGGGACTAGCGGGGGGCCAATCGAACACCGGGGAGCTGTTTTTT
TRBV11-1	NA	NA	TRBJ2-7	CASSLGVLYEQYF	TGTGCCAGCAGCTTAGGAGTCCTCTACGAGCAGTACTTC
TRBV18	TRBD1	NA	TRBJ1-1	CASSRTGEHTEAFF	TGTGCCAGCTCAAGAACAGGGGAACACACTGAAGCTTTCTTT
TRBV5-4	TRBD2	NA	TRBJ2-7	CASSSSGGTSVYEQYF	TGTGCCAGCAGCTCTTCTGGAGGGACTAGCGTTTACGAGCAGTACTTC
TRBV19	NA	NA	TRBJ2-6	CASSAPGDPGANVLTF	TGTGCCAGTAGTGCCCCAGGTGACCCTGGGGCCAACGTCCTGACTTTC
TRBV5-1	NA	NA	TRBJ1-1	CASSLVAGGSTEAFF	TGCGCCAGCAGCTTGGTGGCAGGAGGGAGCACTGAAGCTTTCTTT
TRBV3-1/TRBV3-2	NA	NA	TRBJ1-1	CASSRLTGLTEAFF	TGTGCCAGCAGCCGTCTTACAGGGCTCACTGAAGCTTTCTTT
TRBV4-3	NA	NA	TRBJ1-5	CASSQGHENQPQHF	TGCGCCAGCAGCCAAGGACACGAAAATCAGCCCCAGCATTTT
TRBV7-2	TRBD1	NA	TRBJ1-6	CASSLSGGGSPLHF	TGTGCCAGCAGCTTATCAGGGGGTGGTTCACCCCTCCACTTT
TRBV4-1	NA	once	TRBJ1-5	CASSQAPSSNQPQHF	TGCGCCAGCAGCCAGGCCCCATCGAGCAATCAGCCCCAGCATTTT
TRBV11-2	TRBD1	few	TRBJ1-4	CASSYDRGKLGVFF	TGTGCCAGCAGCTACGACAGGGGGAAACTCGGGGTGTTTTTT
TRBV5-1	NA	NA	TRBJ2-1	CASSLDVTVNEQFF	TGCGCCAGCAGCTTGGACGTAACGGTCAATGAGCAGTTCTTC
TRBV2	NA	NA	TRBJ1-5	CASSSPFENQPQHF	TGTGCCAGCAGTAGCCCTTTCGAGAATCAGCCCCAGCATTTT